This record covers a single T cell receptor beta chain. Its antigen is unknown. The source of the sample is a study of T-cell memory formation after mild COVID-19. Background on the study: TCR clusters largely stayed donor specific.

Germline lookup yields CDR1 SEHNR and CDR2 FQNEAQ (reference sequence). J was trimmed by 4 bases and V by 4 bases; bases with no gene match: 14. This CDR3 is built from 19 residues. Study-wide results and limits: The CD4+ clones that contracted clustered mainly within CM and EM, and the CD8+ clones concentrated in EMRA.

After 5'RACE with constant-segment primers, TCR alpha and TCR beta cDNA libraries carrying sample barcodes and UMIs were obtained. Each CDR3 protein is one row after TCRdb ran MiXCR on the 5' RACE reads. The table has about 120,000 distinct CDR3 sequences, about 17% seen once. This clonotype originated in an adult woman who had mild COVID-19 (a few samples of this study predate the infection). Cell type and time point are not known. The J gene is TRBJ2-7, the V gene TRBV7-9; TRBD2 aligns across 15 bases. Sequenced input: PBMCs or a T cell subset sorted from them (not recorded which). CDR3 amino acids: CASSSSGTSGRLRTYEQYF. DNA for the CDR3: TGTGCCAGCAGCTCCTCCGGGACTAGCGGGAGGCTACGAACTTACGAGCAGTACTTC.